The 25 T cell receptor beta chains below were found in one sample sequenced in a study of early T cells in non-severe SARS-CoV-2 infection. TCRdb itself ran the 5' RACE reads through MiXCR, one entry per CDR3 protein. The table has about 35,000 distinct CDR3 sequences, about 7.4% seen once. The specimen was whole blood, collected at baseline. All receptors derive from an adult who was a healthcare worker with PCR-confirmed SARS-CoV-2 infection or an uninfected control (not recorded which).

This clonotype was observed many times. The rearrangement uses TRBV20-1 and TRBJ2-2; possible D gene TRBD2, 6 bases. V was clipped by 3 bases and J by 7 bases, with 9 bases between them. CDR3 size: 12 residues. Germline V gene sequence: CDR1 DFQATT, CDR2 SNEGSKA (reference sequence). The chain's CDR3 is CSARRDGGELFF. In DNA, the CDR3 is TGCAGTGCTAGGCGGGATGGCGGGGAGCTGTTTTTT.

This clonotype was detected ten times or more. The chain combines TRBV7-7 with TRBJ2-5, with a weak D call TRBD1 (5 bases). This CDR3 spans 15 amino acids. V lost 1 base and J lost 1, with 10 bases in between. Germline V gives CDR1 SSHAT, CDR2 FNYEAQ (reference sequence). The CDR3 coding sequence is TGTGCCAGCAGCTTAGTAGTGGGGCCCCAAGAGACCCAGTACTTC. This codes for CASSLVVGPQETQYF.

This clonotype was recorded at least ten times. The J gene is TRBJ2-5, the V gene TRBV28; TRBD1 aligns across 9 bases. Losses at the gene ends were 5 bases for V and 6 bases for J; bases not matched to a gene: 13. The CDR3 spans 16 residues. Germline V gene data show CDR1 as MDHEN and CDR2 as SYDVKM. CDR3 sequence (DNA): TGTGCCAGCAGTCCGATAACAGGGGGCGCGAGGAAGACCCAGTACTTC. The encoded protein is CASSPITGGARKTQYF.

The chain has TRBV10-1 and TRBJ2-1; D unresolved. CDR3 length: 13 residues. The germline V gene has CDR1 WNHNN and CDR2 SYGVQD (reference sequence). Deletions cut 0 bases from V and 7 bases from J, with 7 bases between. The CDR3 DNA reads as TGCGCCAGCAGTGAGTCGACCTTGAATGAGCAGTTCTTC. Translation: CASSESTLNEQFF.

The rearrangement joins TRBV18 to TRBJ2-5, with 11 nucleotides matching TRBD1. J lost 4 bases, V lost 6 bases, and 10 bases had no gene match. From germline, CDR1 is KGHSH and CDR2 LQKENI. This CDR3 is built from 16 residues. The CDR3 nucleotides are TGTGCCAGCTCCTCCGGACAGGGGGCGCTTGGAGAGACCCAGTACTTC. This codes for CASSSGQGALGETQYF.

About this clonotype: The junction shows a germline mismatch at one end, possibly a read error. V and J are TRBV30 and TRBJ2-7; D not certain. The CDR3 is 11 amino acids. Germline V gene sequence: CDR1 GTSNPN, CDR2 SVGIG (reference sequence). The CDR3 reads CARSLGQEQYF. The CDR3 region has the DNA TGTGCCCGGAGCCTAGGGCAGGAGCAGTACTTC. The full variable domain, completed using reference TRBV30 and TRBJ2-7, is SQTIHQWPATLVQPVGSPLSLECTVEGTSNPNLYWYRQAAGRGLQLLFYSVGIGQISSEVPQNLSASRPQDRQFILSSKKLLLSDSGFYLCARSLGQEQYFGPGTRLTVT.

The chain uses TRBV7-9 and TRBJ2-3, with D perhaps matching TRBD1 or TRBD2 (7 bases each). Per germline, CDR1 SEHNR and CDR2 FQNEAQ (reference sequence). This CDR3 contains 16 residues. V shed 3 bases and J shed 14 bases, with 27 bases lying between them. CDR3 DNA sequence: TGTGCCAGCAGCTTCAGTTCCTACGGGGGGACAGACGTCCCGTATTTT. This gives the protein CASSFSSYGGTDVPYF.

This clonotype has a count of ten or more. This sequence joins TRBV9 and TRBJ1-5; D remains ambiguous. The CDR3 sequence is 13 residues long. The germline gives CDR1 SGDLS, CDR2 YYNGEE. Trimming pared 0 bases from V and 6 bases from J, leaving 7 bases between. The CDR3 region is CASSVDGFQPQHF. The CDR3, as DNA: TGTGCCAGCAGCGTAGACGGCTTTCAGCCCCAGCATTTT.

This clonotype showed up many times. The chain employs TRBV7-2 and TRBJ1-1; D might be TRBD1 (5 bases). CDR1 is SGHTA, CDR2 FQGNSA, per germline. V lost 1 base and J lost 5, with 11 bases in between. The CDR3 contains 14 residues. The CDR3 DNA follows: TGTGCCAGCAGCTTAGTGGGGGACCGGACTGAAGCTTTCTTT. Translation gives CASSLVGDRTEAFF. Together with reference TRBV7-2 and TRBJ1-1, the CDR3 gives the full variable domain: GAGVSQSPSNKVTEKGKDVELRCDPISGHTALYWYRQSLGQGLEFLIYFQGNSAPDKSGLPSDRFSAERTGGSVSTLTIQRTQQEDSAVYLCASSLVGDRTEAFFGQGTRLTVV.

A few counts support this clonotype. The chain links TRBV7-7 to TRBJ2-5, with D perhaps TRBD1 or TRBD2 (5 bases each). The V gene lost 5 bases and the J gene lost 5 bases, with 18 bases spanning the gap. The CDR3 is 15 residues long. Germline V gene sequence: CDR1 SSHAT, CDR2 FNYEAQ (reference sequence). The CDR3 region is CASSPESRGPETQYF. CDR3 in DNA: TGTGCCAGCAGCCCCGAGAGTAGGGGACCGGAGACCCAGTACTTC.

This chain links TRBV30 with TRBJ2-7; no clear D gene. The CDR3 has 16 amino acids. V shed 3 bases and J shed 2 bases, with 20 bases lying between them. In germline, CDR1 is GTSNPN, CDR2 SVGIG (reference sequence). CDR3 region: CAWRRPGPGVAYEQYF. The DNA for the CDR3 is TGTGCCTGGAGGAGACCCGGCCCAGGAGTAGCCTACGAGCAGTACTTC.

This clonotype counts as medium-sized. This sequence joins TRBV12-3 or TRBV12-4 and TRBJ2-1, with 8 bases matching TRBD2. This CDR3 has 15 amino acids. V lost 6 bases, J lost 8 bases, and 12 bases stayed unmatched. CDR3 amino acids: CASRPGLAGEDEQFF. In nucleotides, the CDR3 is TGTGCCAGCAGACCAGGACTAGCCGGTGAGGATGAGCAGTTCTTC.

This clonotype came up a few times. The chain joins TRBV20-1 to TRBJ2-7, with 9 bases matching TRBD1. The germline CDR1 and CDR2 sequences are DFQATT and SNEGSKA (reference sequence). J was trimmed by 5 bases and V by 1 base; bases with no gene match: 15. CDR3 length: 17 amino acids. This CDR3 reads CSARATRGTGKTNEQYF. CDR3 bases: TGCAGTGCTAGAGCCACCCGCGGGACAGGGAAAACCAACGAGCAGTACTTC.

This clonotype was picked up a small number of times. CDR3 loop: CASSHITGTGSVYGYTF. CDR3 bases: TGTGCCAGCAGTCATATTACCGGGACAGGTTCTGTTTATGGCTACACCTTC. The genes are TRBV6-5 and TRBJ1-2, with TRBD1 matching over 8 bases. Trimming removed 5 bases from V and 5 bases from J; junction bases left unmatched: 16. This CDR3 contains 17 residues. Germline CDR1 and CDR2: MNHEY and SVGAGI.

The table lists this clonotype with many counts. The V gene is TRBV12-3 or TRBV12-4, the J gene TRBJ2-2; the D gene could be TRBD1 or TRBD2 (5 bases each). Trimming shortened V by 6 bases and J by 5 bases, and 19 bases separated the two germline ends. CDR3 length equals 16 residues. The CDR3 here is CASSLPPGRGTGELFF. In DNA, the CDR3 is TGTGCCAGCAGCCTCCCTCCAGGGAGAGGGACCGGGGAGCTGTTTTTT.

This clonotype was seen repeatedly, ten times or more. This chain joins TRBV5-1 and TRBJ2-3; no reliable D call. Per the germline V gene, CDR1 is SGHRS and CDR2 is YFSETQ. The CDR3 has 15 residues. V was pared by 4 bases and J by 5 bases, with 17 bases between. In nucleotides, the CDR3 is TGCGCCAGCAGCCTTGAATCTTTTTTAGTAGATACGCAGTATTTT. Its translation is CASSLESFLVDTQYF.

In the case of this clonotype: A read error is possible here, since a much larger clone lies one base away. This chain connects TRBV7-6 to TRBJ1-5; D unresolved. CDR3 length: 13 residues. Trimming stripped 1 base from V and 1 base from J, with 2 bases between. From germline, CDR1 is SGHVS and CDR2 FNYEAQ. This chain's CDR3 is CASSLDSNQPQHF. CDR3 nucleotides: TGTGCCAGCAGCTTAGACAGCAATCAGCCCCAGCATTTT.

This clonotype was recorded at least ten times. This rearrangement joins TRBV12-3 or TRBV12-4 to TRBJ2-5, with D possibly being TRBD2 (6 bases). The V and J ends lost 8 bases and 5 bases respectively, with 18 bases between them. There are 14 residues in the CDR3. CDR3 sequence reads: CASRTGTAAETQYF. DNA of the CDR3: TGTGCCAGCCGCACCGGGACTGCTGCGGAGACCCAGTACTTC.

With respect to this clonotype: This may come from a read error, since a much larger clone is one base off. The V gene is TRBV10-3, the J gene TRBJ1-1, with D tentatively TRBD1 (5 bases). The CDR3 is 13 residues long. The germline gives CDR1 ENHRY, CDR2 SYGVKD. Trimming stripped 10 bases from V and 0 bases from J, with 12 bases between. The CDR3 sequence is CANRQSLNTEAFF. In DNA form, the CDR3 reads TGTGCCAACAGACAGAGCCTGAACACTGAAGCTTTCTTT.

This clonotype was observed a handful of times. The DNA of the CDR3 is TGCGCCAGCAGCTTGGGGGCCATGAACACTGAAGCTTTCTTT. Encoded protein: CASSLGAMNTEAFF. The V call is TRBV5-1, the J call TRBJ1-1, with D hard to call. Germline V gene data show CDR1 as SGHRS and CDR2 as YFSETQ. This CDR3 contains 14 residues. Trimming stripped 0 bases from V and 0 bases from J, with 6 bases between.

The chain joins TRBV4-1 to TRBJ2-7; possibly TRBD2 for D (5 bases). V was pared by 0 bases and J by 0 bases, with 9 bases between. This CDR3 contains 15 residues. Germline assignment: CDR1 MGHRA and CDR2 YSYEKL. CDR3 nucleotides: TGCGCCAGCAGCCAAGACGTGGGGAGCTCCTACGAGCAGTACTTC. This sequence encodes CASSQDVGSSYEQYF.

This rearrangement joins TRBV5-1 to TRBJ1-1; 8 nucleotides line up with TRBD1. The length of the CDR3 is 13 residues. Losses at the gene ends were 3 bases for V and 5 bases for J; bases not matched to a gene: 3. Germline loops: CDR1 SGHRS, CDR2 YFSETQ. The CDR3: CASSSDRGTEAFF. CDR3 in DNA: TGCGCCAGCAGCTCCGACAGGGGTACTGAAGCTTTCTTT.

Points on this clonotype: A single base separates this from a much larger clone, so it may be a read error. This chain uses TRBV7-2 with TRBJ1-6, with 7 bases matching TRBD1. This CDR3 spans 13 amino acids. CDR1 and CDR2 from the germline V gene are SGHTA and FQGNSA. CDR3 nucleotide sequence: TGTGTCAGCAGTTCACAGGGGAACTCACCCCTCCACTTT. It specifies CVSSSQGNSPLHF. The full variable domain, in which reference TRBV7-2 and TRBJ1-6 provide the parts outside the CDR3, is GAGVSQSPSNKVTEKGKDVELRCDPISGHTALYWYRQSLGQGLEFLIYFQGNSAPDKSGLPSDRFSAERTGGSVSTLTIQRTQQEDSAVYLCVSSSQGNSPLHFGNGTRLTVT.

This chain joins TRBV5-6 and TRBJ1-5; tentatively, D is TRBD1 (5 bases). The CDR3 loop spans 14 amino acids. Germline CDR1 is SGHDT and CDR2 is YYEEEE. V was clipped by 4 bases and J by 7 bases, with 15 bases between them. CDR3 amino acids: CASSPGVGNQPQHF. The DNA for the CDR3 is TGTGCCAGCAGCCCGGGGGTGGGTAACCAGCCCCAGCATTTT.

In its sample, this clonotype was seen many times. V and J are TRBV7-9 and TRBJ2-5; 11 bases are shared with TRBD1. The CDR3 contains 15 residues. V shed 3 bases and J 4 bases; nucleotides not matched to a gene: 4. Per germline, CDR1 SEHNR and CDR2 FQNEAQ (reference sequence). The CDR3 region is CASSFSGTGGETQYF. CDR3 coding DNA: TGTGCCAGCAGCTTCTCCGGGACAGGGGGAGAGACCCAGTACTTC.